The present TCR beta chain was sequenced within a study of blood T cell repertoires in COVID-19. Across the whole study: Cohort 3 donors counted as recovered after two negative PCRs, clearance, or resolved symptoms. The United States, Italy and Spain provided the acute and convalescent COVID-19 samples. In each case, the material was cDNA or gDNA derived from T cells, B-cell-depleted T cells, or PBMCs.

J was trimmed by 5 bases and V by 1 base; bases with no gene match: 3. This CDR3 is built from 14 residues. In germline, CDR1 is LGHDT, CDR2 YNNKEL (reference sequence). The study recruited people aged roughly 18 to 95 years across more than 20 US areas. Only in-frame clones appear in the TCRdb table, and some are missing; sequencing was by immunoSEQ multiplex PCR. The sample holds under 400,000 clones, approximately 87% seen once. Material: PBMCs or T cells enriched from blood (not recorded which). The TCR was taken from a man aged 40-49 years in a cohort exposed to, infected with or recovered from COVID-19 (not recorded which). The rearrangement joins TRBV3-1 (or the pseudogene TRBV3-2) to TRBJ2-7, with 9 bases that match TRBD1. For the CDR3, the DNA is TGTGCCAGCAGCCAAGGGAGGGACAGGGACGAGCAGTACTTC. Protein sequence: CASSQGRDRDEQYF.